Each of the 5 T cell receptor beta chains below was sequenced from the same sample in a study of blood T cell repertoires in COVID-19. Libraries were prepared by immunoSEQ multiplex PCR; TCRdb keeps only in-frame clonotypes and omits some of them. This sample carries over 350,000 clones, more than 75% of them seen once, and the ten largest clones take around 0.97%. Sequenced material: PBMCs or T cells enriched from blood (not recorded which). These receptors all stem from a woman in her twenties or thirties with acute COVID-19.

This clone was counted between two and nine times. V gene TRBV5-5 combines with J gene TRBJ1-1, with 9 bases fitting TRBD1. Germline V gene sequence: CDR1 SGHKS, CDR2 YYEKEE (reference sequence). The CDR3 extends over 14 amino acids. With 4 bases clipped from V and 3 bases from J, the junction kept 4 bases outside the gene matches. The CDR3 DNA sequence: TGTGCCAGCAGCCGGACAGGGGACCACACTGAAGCTTTCTTT. This codes for CASSRTGDHTEAFF.

The chain combines TRBV14 with TRBJ1-4; D not certain. The CDR3 is made up of 15 amino acids. Per germline, CDR1 SGHDN and CDR2 FVKESK. V lost 2 bases to trimming and J lost 4 bases, with 11 bases between them. CDR3 DNA: TGTGCCAGCAGCCAATACCGGGATATTAATGAAAAACTGTTTTTT. It codes for CASSQYRDINEKLFF.

This clone was counted a single time. The chain employs TRBV9 and TRBJ2-1; 16 nucleotides match TRBD2. The CDR3 covers 15 residues. V shed 3 bases and J 12 bases; nucleotides not matched to a gene: 6. The germline V gene has CDR1 SGDLS and CDR2 YYNGEE. The CDR3 bases are TGTGCCAGCAGCGCGGGACTAGCGGGGGGGTCTGTGCAGTTCTTC. Translated, it gives CASSAGLAGGSVQFF.

The V and J genes are TRBV18 and TRBJ1-1; 7 nucleotides agree with TRBD1. V shed 6 bases, J shed 5 bases, and the junction held 3 bases outside the gene matches. The CDR3 consists of 12 residues. In germline, CDR1 is KGHSH, CDR2 LQKENI. CDR3 region: CASSPGQTEAFF. CDR3 bases: TGTGCCAGCTCCCCGGGACAGACTGAAGCTTTCTTT.

This clone was found a few times. Additional DNA sequences in this sample encode the identical CDR3. The chain is built from TRBV5-4 and TRBJ1-1; tentatively, D is TRBD1 (6 bases). Germline CDR1 is SGHNT and CDR2 is YYREEE (reference sequence). CDR3 length equals 13 residues. The V gene lost 2 bases and the J gene lost 5 bases, with 10 bases spanning the gap. The CDR3 nucleotides read TGTGCCAGCAGCTTACAAGGGGGTACTGAAGCTTTCTTT. It codes for CASSLQGGTEAFF.